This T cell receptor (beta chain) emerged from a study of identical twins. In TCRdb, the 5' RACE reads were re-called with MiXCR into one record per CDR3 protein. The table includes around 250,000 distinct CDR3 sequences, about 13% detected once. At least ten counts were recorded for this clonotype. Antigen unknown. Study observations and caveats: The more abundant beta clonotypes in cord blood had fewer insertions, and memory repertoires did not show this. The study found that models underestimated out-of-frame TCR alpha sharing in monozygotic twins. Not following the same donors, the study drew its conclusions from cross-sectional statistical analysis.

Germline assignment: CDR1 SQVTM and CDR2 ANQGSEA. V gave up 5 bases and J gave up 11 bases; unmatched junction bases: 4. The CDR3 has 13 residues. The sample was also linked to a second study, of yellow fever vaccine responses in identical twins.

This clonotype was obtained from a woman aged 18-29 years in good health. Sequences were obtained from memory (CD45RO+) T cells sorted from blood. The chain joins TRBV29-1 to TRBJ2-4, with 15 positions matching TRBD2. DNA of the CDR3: TGCAGCGTTAACGGACTAGCGGGGGGGTTTCAGTACTTC. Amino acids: CSVNGLAGGFQYF.